This TCR beta chain comes out of a study of beta chain features in type 1 diabetes. Study-level findings and limits: Moderate but significant shortening of TCRB CDR3s was recorded in all four CD4+ subsets from Type 1 diabetes patients. Insertions at VDJ junctions were less frequent in type 1 diabetes patients. These patients also deleted more nucleotides at the same junctions.

This clone was counted only a few times. Its matching antigen is unknown. A heparinised blood draw that averaged about 100 mL was obtained once from each donor. All of the isolated RNA was reverse transcribed, so expressed TCRB transcripts were sequenced. Clones were sequenced by immunoSEQ multiplex PCR, and TCRdb holds only the in-frame ones, with some missing. The sample gives about 660,000 clones, over 13% of which show up once; 0.03% to 0.04% is in the top ten. The CDR3 runs to 15 residues. V was clipped by 1 base and J by 2 bases; unmatched bases: 4. Germline values: CDR1 GTSNPN, CDR2 SVGIG (reference sequence).

The origin of this receptor is a man in his late teens or twenties with type 1 diabetes. The sample comprised naive CD4+ T cells from blood. The chain recombines TRBV30 with TRBJ1-2; 10 positions agree with TRBD1. The CDR3 loop reads CAWSGQGAINYGYTF. In nucleotides, the CDR3 is TGTGCCTGGAGTGGACAGGGGGCTATCAACTATGGCTACACCTTC.